Sequencing of this T cell receptor (beta chain) was carried out in a study of beta chain features in type 1 diabetes. Overall study findings and caveats: Shortening that was moderate but significant affected the TCRB CDR3s of Type 1 diabetes patients in all four CD4+ subsets. PCR might show a preference for shorter templates, equally across patients and controls.

In regard to this clone: Its specificity is unknown.

Every bit of the isolated RNA underwent reverse transcription, so sequencing read expressed TCRB transcripts. Sequencing used immunoSEQ multiplex PCR; TCRdb keeps in-frame clones, though not all of them. This sample has about 700,000 clones, with around 15% found just once. This CDR3 has 12 residues. V was cut by 10 bases and J by 2 bases, with 11 bases left in between. Looked up from germline, CDR1 is ENHRY and CDR2 is SYGVKD. A CD45RO/CCR7/CD25/CD127/CD95/CD27 panel sorted naive, central memory, regulatory and stem cell-like memory CD4+ cells. The chain couples TRBV10-3 to TRBJ1-1, with D unresolved. The clonotype was recovered from a man younger than 35 with type 1 diabetes. The sequenced material came from naive CD4+ T cells from blood. In DNA, the CDR3 is TGTGCCACCTTGGGAATCAACACTGAAGCTTTCTTT. This encodes CATLGINTEAFF.